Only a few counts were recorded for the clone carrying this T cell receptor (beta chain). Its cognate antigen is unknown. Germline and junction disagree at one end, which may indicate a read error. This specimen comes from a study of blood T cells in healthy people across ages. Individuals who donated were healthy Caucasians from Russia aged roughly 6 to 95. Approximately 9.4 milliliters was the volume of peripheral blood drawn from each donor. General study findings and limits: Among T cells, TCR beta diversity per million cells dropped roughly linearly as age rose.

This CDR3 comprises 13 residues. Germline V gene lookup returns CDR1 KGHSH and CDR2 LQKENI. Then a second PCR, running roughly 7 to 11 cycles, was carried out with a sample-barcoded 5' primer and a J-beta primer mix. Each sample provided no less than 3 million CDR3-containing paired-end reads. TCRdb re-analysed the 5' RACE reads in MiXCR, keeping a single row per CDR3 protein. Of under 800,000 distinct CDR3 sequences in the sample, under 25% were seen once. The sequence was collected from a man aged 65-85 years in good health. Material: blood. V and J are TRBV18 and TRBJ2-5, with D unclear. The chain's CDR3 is CASFPGIGETQCF. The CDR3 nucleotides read TGTGCCAGCTTCCCTGGGATTGGAGAGACCCAGTGCTTC.